Following are 9 T cell receptor beta chains from one sample sequenced in a study of T cells in Graves' hyperthyroidism and ophthalmopathy. Amplification yielded TCR beta CDR3 regions, with RNA transcripts as the source. Initially, a first-round RT-PCR of the TCR CDR3 employed the HTBI primer set. TCRdb itself ran the multiplex PCR reads through MiXCR, one entry per CDR3 protein. The repertoire holds 270,000 or so distinct CDR3 sequences, with roughly 15% as singletons. The sequencing input was blood. Receptor source: a woman aged 45-65 years with Graves' hyperthyroidism that later progressed to Graves' ophthalmopathy.

This clonotype has a count of ten or more. V is TRBV20-1 and J is TRBJ2-1, with 15 bases identical to TRBD2. Trimming removed 1 base from V and 1 base from J; junction bases left unmatched: 8. From germline, CDR1 is DFQATT and CDR2 SNEGSKA (reference sequence). This CDR3 spans 19 amino acids. The CDR3 spells CSARALQGLAGGSYNEQFF. The CDR3 DNA reads TGCAGTGCTAGAGCCCTACAGGGACTAGCGGGGGGTTCCTACAATGAGCAGTTCTTC.

The V call is TRBV7-9, the J call TRBJ2-7, with 7 bases that match TRBD2. CDR1 is SEHNR, CDR2 FQNEAQ, per germline (reference sequence). CDR3 length: 12 amino acids. V lost 1 base and J lost 6; bases outside the gene matches: 0. The DNA for the CDR3 is TGTGCCAGCAGCTTAGGGGGGGGCGAGCAGTACTTC. Translated, it gives CASSLGGGEQYF.

This clonotype was seen repeatedly, ten times or more. The chain combines TRBV6-1 with TRBJ2-1; 7 bases are shared with TRBD1. The trim removed 7 bases at V and 4 bases at J, leaving 4 bases unmatched. This CDR3 is built from 13 residues. Germline V gives CDR1 MNHNS, CDR2 SASEGT. The CDR3 spells CASTKDRYNEQFF. The DNA of the CDR3 is TGTGCCAGCACTAAGGACAGGTACAATGAGCAGTTCTTC.

The V call is TRBV15, the J call TRBJ2-5; D is perhaps TRBD1 (6 bases). Germline-derived CDR1 and CDR2 are LNHNV and YYDKDF (reference sequence). This CDR3 has 15 amino acids. The ends were cut back, 1 base at V and 7 bases at J, with 16 bases in the middle. The chain's CDR3 is CATSRAHVGGGTQYF. CDR3 in DNA: TGTGCCACCAGCAGAGCCCATGTTGGGGGCGGGACCCAGTACTTC.

This clonotype has a count of ten or more. V usage is TRBV14 and J usage is TRBJ2-1; D remains ambiguous. This CDR3 spans 15 amino acids. CDR1 and CDR2 (germline): SGHDN, FVKESK. V was cut by 1 base and J by 7 bases, with 14 bases left in between. CDR3 protein: CASSQAVGLPNEQFF. The CDR3 DNA is TGTGCCAGCAGCCAAGCGGTCGGTTTACCAAATGAGCAGTTCTTC.

This clonotype was recorded at least ten times. The chain combines TRBV5-1 with TRBJ2-7; 7 nucleotides align to TRBD1. This CDR3 spans 14 amino acids. Germline CDR1 and CDR2: SGHRS and YFSETQ. The V and J ends lost 1 base and 5 bases, in that order; junction bases with no gene match: 6. The CDR3 here is CASSLTTGSDEQYF. CDR3 bases: TGCGCCAGCAGCTTGACGACAGGGTCTGACGAGCAGTACTTC.

This clonotype was seen only a few times. Compared with germline, one end of the junction differs, possibly owing to a read error. The J gene is TRBJ2-1, the V gene TRBV7-7; D may be TRBD1 or TRBD2 (5 bases each). Germline values: CDR1 SSHAT, CDR2 FNYEAQ (reference sequence). This CDR3 is 15 amino acids long. The CDR3 reads CASSLLGDPSNEQFF. CDR3 sequence (DNA): TGTGCTAGCAGCTTACTAGGGGACCCGAGCAATGAGCAGTTCTTC.

This clonotype has at least ten counts. This rearrangement joins TRBV28 to TRBJ1-6; D is uncertain. Per the germline V gene, CDR1 is MDHEN and CDR2 is SYDVKM. The CDR3 runs 14 residues. Trimming pared 7 bases from V and 3 bases from J, leaving 10 bases between. CDR3 sequence (DNA): TGTGCCAGCATTATATCTGGCTATAATTCACCCCTCCACTTT. Encoded protein: CASIISGYNSPLHF.

This clonotype occurred many times. This chain connects TRBV15 to TRBJ2-7; 7 bases match TRBD1. The CDR3 is 17 residues long. From germline, CDR1 is LNHNV and CDR2 YYDKDF (reference sequence). V was pared by 5 bases and J by 2 bases, with 15 bases of the junction left unmatched. CDR3 sequence (DNA): TGTGCCACCAGCGGCGGACCAACTGGACAGGAGGCCTACGAGCAGTACTTC. Translating it yields CATSGGPTGQEAYEQYF.